This TCR beta chain originates from a study of blood T cell repertoires in COVID-19. Across the study: Sites across the United States, Italy and Spain contributed samples from acute and convalescent COVID-19. T cells, B-cell-depleted T cells, or PBMCs supplied cDNA or gDNA.

Study processing details: From reference gene primer amplification, estimates of nucleated cell counts were derived. Sequencing used immunoSEQ multiplex PCR; TCRdb keeps in-frame clones, though not all of them. The V and J calls and clone size come from that table; D and trimming were worked out from the DNA. The sample contains approximately 270,000 clones, 70% to 90% of which appear only once. The CDR3 runs to 18 residues. Germline-derived CDR1 and CDR2 are MGHRA and YSYEKL. The ends were cut back, 1 base at V and 1 base at J, with 18 bases in the middle. This receptor was taken from a woman in her seventies with acute or convalescent COVID-19. This chain connects TRBV4-1 to TRBJ2-3, with D tentatively TRBD2 (7 bases). Sequencing was carried out using peripheral blood. The CDR3 DNA reads as TGCGCCAGCAGCCAAGGGGGGTCGGGGGGCGGAGGCACAGATACGCAGTATTTT. Translation gives CASSQGGSGGGGTDTQYF.